These 29 T cell receptor beta chains came from one sample sequenced in a study of CD8+ T cells in alopecia areata. RNA extraction was followed by reverse transcription into cDNA, which acted as the sequencing template. Method: immunoSEQ multiplex PCR; TCRdb's copy keeps in-frame clones and lacks some. The data show more than 85,000 clones, with under 45% seen just once and 0.79% held by the top ten. Sequenced input: CD4+ T cells sorted from blood. Receptors were obtained from a human donor with alopecia areata.

This chain uses TRBV5-1 with TRBJ1-6; TRBD1 might be the D (6 bases). V lost 0 bases, J lost 10 bases, and 8 bases lay in between. Germline loops: CDR1 SGHRS, CDR2 YFSETQ. This CDR3 has 13 residues. CDR3 residues: CASSLGGQSPLHF. The DNA of the CDR3 is TGCGCCAGCAGCTTGGGGGGACAATCACCCCTCCACTTT.

This chain connects TRBV30 to TRBJ2-7; D is perhaps TRBD2 (5 bases). Deletions cut 7 bases from V and 2 bases from J, with 9 bases between. CDR3 length equals 11 residues. Germline CDR1 and CDR2: GTSNPN and SVGIG (reference sequence). CDR3 sequence: CAYSGAYEQYF. As DNA, the CDR3 is TGTGCCTATTCCGGGGCCTACGAGCAGTACTTC.

The rearrangement joins TRBV20-1 to TRBJ2-5; D may be TRBD2 (5 bases). The CDR3 consists of 11 residues. Germline CDR1 DFQATT, CDR2 SNEGSKA (reference sequence). Trimming pared 6 bases from V and 5 bases from J, leaving 10 bases between. The CDR3 region has the DNA TGCAGTGCCGGGGATGGGGAGACCCAGTACTTC. Protein sequence: CSAGDGETQYF.

This chain joins TRBV30 and TRBJ2-7, with 11 bases fitting TRBD2. With 2 bases clipped from V and 0 bases from J, the junction kept 3 bases outside the gene matches. Germline CDR1 is GTSNPN and CDR2 is SVGIG (reference sequence). The CDR3 consists of 15 residues. The CDR3 region is CAWSPLAGVSYEQYF. The CDR3 region has the DNA TGTGCCTGGAGTCCACTAGCGGGGGTCTCCTACGAGCAGTACTTC.

The genes are TRBV30 and TRBJ2-7; weak D call: TRBD2 (6 bases). CDR3 size: 14 residues. V lost 4 bases and J lost 2, with 15 bases in between. Germline V lookup: CDR1 GTSNPN, CDR2 SVGIG (reference sequence). CDR3 bases: TGTGCCTGGAAAAGGGACTCCTTGGCCTACGAGCAGTACTTC. It is translated as CAWKRDSLAYEQYF.

In its sample, this clone was seen a few times. This same CDR3 is encoded by further DNA sequences in the sample. This rearrangement joins TRBV7-9 to TRBJ1-2, with unresolved D. Trimming pared 1 base from V and 5 bases from J, leaving 5 bases between. Per the germline V gene, CDR1 is SEHNR and CDR2 is FQNEAQ (reference sequence). This CDR3 has 12 residues. CDR3 sequence: CASSLDGYGYTF. The CDR3 DNA sequence: TGTGCCAGCAGCTTAGACGGGTATGGCTACACCTTC.

The genes are TRBV30 and TRBJ1-3; the D is unclear. Trimming took off 0 bases at V and 7 bases at J, with 7 bases between the two ends. The CDR3 length is 12 residues. Per the germline V gene, CDR1 is GTSNPN and CDR2 is SVGIG (reference sequence). Here the CDR3 reads CAWSVVFNTIYF. In DNA form, the CDR3 reads TGTGCCTGGAGTGTCGTCTTTAACACCATATATTTT.

The rearrangement joins TRBV30 to TRBJ2-3, with D unclear. This CDR3 has 14 residues. Trimming took off 0 bases at V and 4 bases at J, with 11 bases between the two ends. Germline CDR1 is GTSNPN and CDR2 is SVGIG (reference sequence). The CDR3, as DNA: TGTGCCTGGAGTGTCCTCCGCACCGCAGATACGCAGTATTTT. Translated, it gives CAWSVLRTADTQYF.

This chain uses TRBV5-1 with TRBJ2-1; a possible D gene is TRBD2 (6 bases). The CDR3 spans 16 residues. Trimming took off 0 bases at V and 1 base at J, with 11 bases between the two ends. Germline lookup yields CDR1 SGHRS and CDR2 YFSETQ. The CDR3 DNA follows: TGCGCCAGCAGCTTGGATGGGCGGGATTCCTACAATGAGCAGTTCTTC. Protein sequence: CASSLDGRDSYNEQFF.

The rearrangement joins TRBV7-2 to TRBJ2-7; 8 bases agree with TRBD2. Germline V CDR1 and CDR2: SGHTA, FQGNSA. This CDR3 is built from 14 residues. V was pared by 6 bases and J by 5 bases, with 9 bases of the junction left unmatched. CDR3 residues: CASRSGGPRDEQYF. The CDR3 bases are TGTGCCAGCAGGTCGGGAGGGCCTCGGGACGAGCAGTACTTC.

The V gene is TRBV2, the J gene TRBJ2-3, with no clear D. This CDR3 is 11 amino acids long. V was shortened by 11 bases and J by 5 bases, with 11 bases between the two germline ends. Germline CDR1 and CDR2: SNHLY and FYNNEI. For the CDR3, the DNA is TGTGCCCGTGGCTTAGGAGATACGCAGTATTTT. Amino acid sequence: CARGLGDTQYF.

The chain couples TRBV2 to TRBJ2-3, with D perhaps matching TRBD1 or TRBD2 (5 bases each). Germline V gene sequence: CDR1 SNHLY, CDR2 FYNNEI. Trimming removed 2 bases from V and 2 bases from J, with 17 bases in between. The CDR3 contains 17 residues. The CDR3 region is CASSERGEWVVTDTQYF. The DNA for the CDR3 is TGTGCCAGCAGTGAAAGGGGAGAGTGGGTCGTCACAGATACGCAGTATTTT.

This clone was counted a few times. The chain couples TRBV6-5 to TRBJ1-2; no clear D gene. The CDR3 covers 13 residues. Trimming stripped 8 bases from V and 6 bases from J, with 16 bases between. Germline V gives CDR1 MNHEY, CDR2 SVGAGI. The DNA of the CDR3 is TGTGCCAGCCGCCGCGGGAAAACTAATGGCTACACCTTC. Translated: CASRRGKTNGYTF.

This clone appeared a few times. This chain uses TRBV19 with TRBJ1-2; no clear D gene. There are 13 residues in the CDR3. Germline CDR1 and CDR2: LNHDA and SQIVND (reference sequence). The ends were cut back, 10 bases at V and 8 bases at J, with 20 bases in the middle. The CDR3 reads CATRAGSPRGYTF. The CDR3 DNA is TGTGCCACCCGAGCGGGCAGCCCGAGGGGCTACACCTTC.

There are a few counts of this clone. The chain is built from TRBV28 and TRBJ2-3, with 8 bases aligning to TRBD2. This CDR3 comprises 17 residues. Losses at the gene ends were 5 bases for V and 1 base for J; bases not matched to a gene: 11. Germline lookup yields CDR1 MDHEN and CDR2 SYDVKM. CDR3 coding DNA: TGTGCCAGCAGTCGCCTATCAGTGCGGGAGGGCACAGATACGCAGTATTTT. This codes for CASSRLSVREGTDTQYF. Full variable domain (remainder filled in from reference TRBV28 and TRBJ2-3): DVKVTQSSRYLVKRTGEKVFLECVQDMDHENMFWYRQDPGLGLRLIYFSYDVKMKEKGDIPEGYSVSREKKERFSLILESASTNQTSMYLCASSRLSVREGTDTQYFGPGTRLTVL.

V gene TRBV7-9 combines with J gene TRBJ1-6, with 8 bases that match TRBD1. CDR1 is SEHNR, CDR2 FQNEAQ, per germline (reference sequence). Germline trimming cut 3 bases from V and 7 bases from J; bases unmatched to any gene: 2. The CDR3 runs 14 residues. CDR3 loop: CASSFDRGNSPLHF. The DNA for the CDR3 is TGTGCCAGCAGCTTCGACAGGGGAAATTCACCCCTCCACTTT.

Points on this clone: This specimen includes other DNA sequences encoding the same CDR3. The gene calls are TRBV4-1 and TRBJ2-1; D is ambiguous. This CDR3 spans 11 amino acids. The V gene lost 3 bases and the J gene lost 3 bases, with 0 bases spanning the gap. The germline CDR1 and CDR2 sequences are MGHRA and YSYEKL. CDR3 region: CASSHYNEQFF. As DNA, the CDR3 is TGCGCCAGCAGCCACTACAATGAGCAGTTCTTC.

The rearrangement uses TRBV30 and TRBJ2-7; TRBD1 aligns across 8 bases. The CDR3 loop spans 14 amino acids. The junction had 9 bases not matched to a gene; V was cut back by 3 bases and J by 5 bases. Germline assignment: CDR1 GTSNPN and CDR2 SVGIG (reference sequence). The CDR3 nucleotides read TGTGCCTGGAGCTTTGGGACAGGTTTGGACGAGCAGTACTTC. Amino acid sequence: CAWSFGTGLDEQYF.

The chain couples TRBV28 to TRBJ2-2; tentative D call: TRBD2 (5 bases). The V gene lost 7 bases and the J gene lost 3 bases, with 15 bases spanning the gap. CDR1 and CDR2 (germline): MDHEN, SYDVKM. This CDR3 comprises 15 residues. CDR3 nucleotides: TGTGCCAGCACCTTGACTACCGCTTACACCGGGGAGCTGTTTTTT. Translating gives CASTLTTAYTGELFF.

This chain connects TRBV29-1 to TRBJ2-7, with D maybe TRBD2 (5 bases). V shed 3 bases and J shed 0 bases, with 6 bases lying between them. Looked up from germline, CDR1 is SQVTM and CDR2 is ANQGSEA. This CDR3 has 12 residues. CDR3 residues: CSVDGSSYEQYF. CDR3 DNA: TGCAGCGTTGATGGGAGCTCCTACGAGCAGTACTTC.

As DNA, the CDR3 is TGCAGCGGTGGACAGGGTAGCACAGATACGCAGTATTTT. Translating it yields CSGGQGSTDTQYF. This chain uses TRBV29-1 with TRBJ2-3; 8 nucleotides agree with TRBD1. Germline V CDR1 and CDR2: SQVTM, ANQGSEA. This CDR3 spans 13 amino acids. V dropped 7 bases and J dropped 0; count of bases not matched to a gene: 3.

The V and J genes are TRBV7-9 and TRBJ1-2; 7 positions agree with TRBD1. This CDR3 is 15 amino acids long. V shed 5 bases, J shed 4 bases, and the junction held 10 bases outside the gene matches. CDR1 and CDR2 from the germline V gene are SEHNR and FQNEAQ (reference sequence). The CDR3 region has the DNA TGTGCCAGCAGCGCCTCGACAGGGTACGGCTATGGCTACACCTTC. Amino acid sequence: CASSASTGYGYGYTF.

This clone was counted between two and nine times. The V call is TRBV7-9, the J call TRBJ2-7; D not certain. Looked up from germline, CDR1 is SEHNR and CDR2 is FQNEAQ (reference sequence). The CDR3 is made up of 12 amino acids. V was cut by 6 bases and J by 3 bases, with 9 bases left in between. CDR3 amino acids: CASSRNLYEQYF. For the CDR3, the DNA is TGTGCCAGCAGTCGAAACCTCTACGAGCAGTACTTC.

In its sample, this clone was seen a few times. Germline is not matched at one junction end, which may reflect a read error. The CDR3 is CSVTPGTANF. The CDR3 coding sequence is TGCAGCGTTACGCCCGGGACGGCCAACTTC. The chain couples TRBV29-1 to TRBJ1-2, with D maybe TRBD1 (5 bases). Germline CDR1 is SQVTM and CDR2 is ANQGSEA. The CDR3 covers 10 residues.

The chain links TRBV29-1 to TRBJ2-2; 9 nucleotides agree with TRBD1. Per germline, CDR1 SQVTM and CDR2 ANQGSEA. The junction had 4 bases not matched to a gene; V was cut back by 7 bases and J by 4 bases. CDR3 length: 13 amino acids. CDR3 loop: CSATTGGTGELFF. DNA for the CDR3: TGCAGCGCCACGACAGGGGGCACCGGGGAGCTGTTTTTT.

This clone was recorded only once. The rearrangement joins TRBV30 to TRBJ1-2; no clear D. V was clipped by 0 bases and J by 7 bases, with 12 bases between them. The CDR3 runs 13 residues. Per germline, CDR1 GTSNPN and CDR2 SVGIG (reference sequence). CDR3: CAWSVQGYAGYTF. The CDR3 DNA reads as TGTGCCTGGAGTGTACAAGGTTACGCTGGCTACACCTTC.

This clone was recorded once. Compared with germline, one end of the junction differs, possibly owing to a read error. The J gene is TRBJ2-7, the V gene TRBV7-3, with D uncertain. From germline, CDR1 is SGHTA and CDR2 FQGTGA. The CDR3 is 10 residues long. CDR3 sequence (DNA): TGTGCCGGCCGGCGGTGCGGCAGTAGCTTC. This sequence encodes CAGRRCGSSF.

This chain connects TRBV5-1 to TRBJ1-1; 9 positions agree with TRBD1. Germline assignment: CDR1 SGHRS and CDR2 YFSETQ. The CDR3 extends over 16 amino acids. Germline trimming cut 0 bases from V and 5 bases from J; bases unmatched to any gene: 8. The CDR3 here is CASSLEPRDRATEAFF. The DNA of the CDR3 is TGCGCCAGCAGCTTGGAGCCCCGGGACAGGGCAACTGAAGCTTTCTTT.

This clone has a handful of counts. The chain has TRBV9 and TRBJ2-2; 12 bases agree with TRBD1. V lost 3 bases to trimming and J lost 5 bases; unmatched junction nucleotides: 11. From germline, CDR1 is SGDLS and CDR2 YYNGEE. This CDR3 has 18 amino acids. CDR3 DNA: TGTGCCAGCAGCGCACGCCCCGGGACAGGGGGCCCAACCGGGGAGCTGTTTTTT. It specifies CASSARPGTGGPTGELFF.